A selection of T cell receptor beta chains follows, all from one sample in a study of response to subunit inactivated influenza vaccine. From the RT-PCR reads, TCRdb called clonotypes with MiXCR, one entry per CDR3 protein. In the table there are about 570,000 distinct CDR3 sequences, 11% of which are singletons. These data also formed part of another study, on T cells expressing NK-cell markers.

Sequences were derived from PBMCs from blood, sampled on the day of vaccination. These receptors originate from a man aged 50 to 60 who received an inactivated influenza vaccine. Both conserved end residues are trimmed from each CDR3. Fields, in order: J gene, V gene, CDR3 protein.

j_call: TRBJ2-6; v_call: TRBV5-6; cdr3_aa: ASSLDVIGGANVLT
j_call: TRBJ1-1; v_call: TRBV5-1; cdr3_aa: ASSLALGGASTEAF
j_call: TRBJ2-6; v_call: TRBV5-1; cdr3_aa: ASREIGANVLT
j_call: TRBJ2-1; v_call: TRBV27; cdr3_aa: ASKSTGPYYNEQF
j_call: TRBJ2-1; v_call: TRBV2; cdr3_aa: ASSEGLAGFKF
j_call: TRBJ2-1; v_call: TRBV6-2/TRBV6-3; cdr3_aa: ATRQTLLEGTSGRRNEQF
j_call: TRBJ2-3; v_call: TRBV13; cdr3_aa: ASSLPQGPLGTDTQY
j_call: TRBJ2-1; v_call: TRBV28; cdr3_aa: ASSPELAGEQSSYNEQF
j_call: TRBJ2-1; v_call: TRBV7-9; cdr3_aa: ASSFPGMGEQF
j_call: TRBJ2-7; v_call: TRBV19; cdr3_aa: ASSSQTTRSYEQY
j_call: TRBJ2-4; v_call: TRBV9; cdr3_aa: ASSELAGNIQY
j_call: TRBJ2-1; v_call: TRBV7-6; cdr3_aa: ASSLTGNLYNEQF
j_call: TRBJ1-5; v_call: TRBV7-2; cdr3_aa: ASSQQGNQPQH
j_call: TRBJ1-5; v_call: TRBV6-2/TRBV6-3; cdr3_aa: ASSYPPLSRIRQPQH
j_call: TRBJ2-7; v_call: TRBV7-6; cdr3_aa: ASSSYRTSEQY